A single sample is the source of the 31 T cell receptor beta chains below, sequenced in a study of blood T cell repertoires in COVID-19. Assay: immunoSEQ multiplex PCR; the TCRdb copy retains only in-frame clones and omits some. The table has a few hundred thousand clones, over 75% seen once. Source material: PBMCs or T cells enriched from blood (not recorded which). The origin of the receptors is a man aged 30 to 45 who had recovered from COVID-19.

The genes are TRBV25-1 and TRBJ1-1, with unresolved D. The CDR3 covers 15 residues. CDR1 is MGHDK and CDR2 is SYGVNS in the germline V gene. With 2 bases removed from V and 5 bases from J, the gap between germline ends came to 15 bases. The CDR3 bases are TGTGCCAGCAGTGAACCGGCGGGGAGGGTGACTGAAGCTTTCTTT. Translation: CASSEPAGRVTEAFF.

This clone was seen a single time. The gene calls are TRBV10-3 and TRBJ1-1; D perhaps matches TRBD1 (5 bases). This CDR3 spans 14 amino acids. With 7 bases removed from V and 5 bases from J, the gap between germline ends came to 17 bases. Per the germline V gene, CDR1 is ENHRY and CDR2 is SYGVKD. The CDR3 spells CAIKQETVRTEAFF. CDR3 sequence (DNA): TGTGCCATCAAGCAGGAGACAGTCAGAACTGAAGCTTTCTTT.

The chain is built from TRBV10-3 and TRBJ2-3; TRBD1 is a possible D gene (6 bases). The CDR3 is 13 residues long. Trimming stripped 6 bases from V and 0 bases from J, with 7 bases between. The germline CDR1 and CDR2 sequences are ENHRY and SYGVKD. The CDR3, as DNA: TGTGCCATCAGGGACAGCAGCACAGATACGCAGTATTTT. It yields the protein CAIRDSSTDTQYF.

The chain employs TRBV19 and TRBJ1-2, with D perhaps matching TRBD1 (5 bases). The CDR3 covers 13 residues. Deletions cut 10 bases from V and 5 bases from J, with 17 bases between. CDR1 is LNHDA and CDR2 is SQIVND in the germline V gene (reference sequence). The CDR3 coding sequence is TGTGCCACCGCTAAGGCGGAGGGGTATGGCTACACCTTC. As protein: CATAKAEGYGYTF.

The V gene is TRBV11-2, the J gene TRBJ1-2, with D tentatively TRBD1 (5 bases). The V end was cut by 4 bases, the J end by 8 bases, with 14 bases between. The CDR3 spans 13 residues. The germline CDR1 and CDR2 sequences are SGHAT and FQNNGV. This chain's CDR3 is CASSWYQGEGYTF. CDR3 sequence (DNA): TGTGCCAGCAGCTGGTACCAGGGTGAAGGCTACACCTTC.

The DNA for the CDR3 is TGTGCCAGCAGCTACAGGGCCCTCTCGTACACCGGGGAGCTGTTTTTT. Its protein product is CASSYRALSYTGELFF. The chain employs TRBV5-4 and TRBJ2-2, with D maybe TRBD1 (6 bases). The CDR3 length is 16 residues. V lost 3 bases to trimming and J lost 3 bases, with 15 bases between them. The germline CDR1 and CDR2 sequences are SGHNT and YYREEE (reference sequence).

This clone turned up a few times. V usage is TRBV30 and J usage is TRBJ2-2; D possibly corresponds to TRBD2 (5 bases). Trimming shortened V by 0 bases and J by 3 bases, and 11 bases separated the two germline ends. The CDR3 has 15 amino acids. Germline values: CDR1 GTSNPN, CDR2 SVGIG (reference sequence). The CDR3 DNA reads TGTGCCTGGAGTGTACTAGGTCTGGACACCGGGGAGCTGTTTTTT. This sequence encodes CAWSVLGLDTGELFF.

The chain employs TRBV19 and TRBJ2-5; the D gene is possibly TRBD2 (5 bases). V was trimmed by 2 bases and J by 5 bases, leaving 9 bases between them. Germline lookup yields CDR1 LNHDA and CDR2 SQIVND (reference sequence). The CDR3 totals 13 residues. DNA for the CDR3: TGTGCCAGTAGTATAACGAGGGTTGAGACCCAGTACTTC. It encodes CASSITRVETQYF.

The rearrangement uses TRBV15 and TRBJ1-4, with D possibly matching TRBD1 (5 bases). Germline CDR1 LNHNV, CDR2 YYDKDF (reference sequence). This CDR3 contains 16 residues. V lost 5 bases and J 7 bases, leaving 20 bases between the germline ends. The CDR3 DNA sequence: TGTGCCACCAGCGCCAGACCCGGGACTAGCGGTGAAAAACTGTTTTTT. Amino acid sequence: CATSARPGTSGEKLFF.

This rearrangement joins TRBV4-2 to TRBJ1-6; D is unclear. Germline assignment: CDR1 LGHNA and CDR2 YNFKEQ. The V and J ends lost 0 bases and 7 bases respectively, with 16 bases between them. The CDR3 covers 17 residues. CDR3 amino acids: CASSQEFGGHGNSPLHF. CDR3 nucleotides: TGTGCCAGCAGCCAAGAATTTGGAGGGCACGGAAATTCACCCCTCCACTTT.

As for this clone: Germline and junction disagree at one end, which may indicate a read error. This chain links TRBV10-3 with TRBJ1-2; tentative D call: TRBD1 (5 bases). Germline V gives CDR1 ENHRY, CDR2 SYGVKD. This CDR3 region has 14 residues. The CDR3 nucleotides are TGTGCCATCACTGAGACAGCGGCTAACTATGGCTACACCTTC. Residues: CAITETAANYGYTF.

The CDR3: CASSYQGSNYGYTF. The CDR3 coding sequence is TGTGCCAGCAGTTACCAGGGCAGTAACTATGGCTACACCTTC. The V call is TRBV6-5, the J call TRBJ1-2; tentative D call: TRBD1 (5 bases). This CDR3 comprises 14 residues. Between the trimmed V and J ends, which lost 2 bases and 1 base, there was a span of 8 bases. Germline V gene sequence: CDR1 MNHEY, CDR2 SVGAGI.

This chain uses TRBV7-2 with TRBJ2-7, with a possible D match to TRBD2 (5 bases). With 2 bases removed from V and 5 bases from J, the gap between germline ends came to 16 bases. Germline loops: CDR1 SGHTA, CDR2 FQGNSA. The CDR3 totals 15 residues. CDR3: CASSLSRGYGHEQYF. CDR3 in DNA: TGTGCCAGCAGCTTATCCCGCGGGTATGGCCACGAGCAGTACTTC.

The chain has TRBV11-3 and TRBJ2-3; weak D call: TRBD2 (6 bases). The CDR3 consists of 15 residues. Trimming took 2 bases from V and 4 from J, leaving 13 bases between them. Germline lookup yields CDR1 SGHNT and CDR2 YENEEA. CDR3 DNA: TGTGCCAGCAGCTTACGGGGGAGTATCTCAGATACGCAGTATTTT. Translated: CASSLRGSISDTQYF.

CDR3 region: CASSQSRDYGYTF. CDR3 coding DNA: TGTGCCAGCAGCCAGAGCAGGGACTATGGCTACACCTTC. The chain uses TRBV14 and TRBJ1-2; a weak D match, TRBD1 (5 bases). The CDR3 covers 13 residues. The germline V gene encodes CDR1 SGHDN and CDR2 FVKESK. Trimming took off 3 bases at V and 3 bases at J, with 8 bases between the two ends.

This clone was found a few times. The chain has TRBV11-2 and TRBJ1-1; perhaps TRBD1 as D (6 bases). Germline CDR1 reads SGHAT; CDR2 reads FQNNGV. The CDR3 spans 14 residues. V lost 4 bases, J lost 0 bases, and 9 bases lay in between. The CDR3 reads CASSWDTLNTEAFF. The CDR3 nucleotides are TGTGCCAGCAGCTGGGACACATTGAACACTGAAGCTTTCTTT.

The chain carries TRBV6-5 and TRBJ2-2; 8 bases match TRBD2. Looked up from germline, CDR1 is MNHEY and CDR2 is SVGAGI. V shed 7 bases, J shed 0 bases, and the junction held 4 bases outside the gene matches. The CDR3 consists of 15 residues. CDR3 sequence (DNA): TGTGCCAGCAACCCGGGACTAGCGAACACCGGGGAGCTGTTTTTT. This gives the protein CASNPGLANTGELFF.

This clone appeared a single time. The chain employs TRBV2 and TRBJ2-1; TRBD1 aligns across 8 bases. The CDR3 loop spans 15 amino acids. The ends lost 6 bases at V and 1 base at J; junction bases unmatched: 5. Germline loops: CDR1 SNHLY, CDR2 FYNNEI. The CDR3 sequence: CASRRTGGSYNEQFF. The DNA for the CDR3 is TGTGCCAGCAGAAGAACAGGGGGGTCCTACAATGAGCAGTTCTTC.

The V call is TRBV19, the J call TRBJ2-2; a possible D gene is TRBD1 (6 bases). This CDR3 is built from 18 residues. V was clipped by 3 bases and J by 3 bases, with 20 bases between them. CDR1 is LNHDA, CDR2 SQIVND, per germline (reference sequence). The CDR3 DNA sequence: TGTGCCAGTAGTATCCAGGGGCCCGACCCGGGATACACCGGGGAGCTGTTTTTT. Amino acids: CASSIQGPDPGYTGELFF. The full variable domain, in which reference TRBV19 and TRBJ2-2 provide the parts outside the CDR3, is DGGITQSPKYLFRKEGQNVTLSCEQNLNHDAMYWYRQDPGQGLRLIYYSQIVNDFQKGDIAEGYSVSREKKESFPLTVTSAQKNPTAFYLCASSIQGPDPGYTGELFFGEGSRLTVL.

J is TRBJ2-5 and V is TRBV7-6; 13 positions match TRBD2. Germline V gives CDR1 SGHVS, CDR2 FNYEAQ. V dropped 6 bases and J dropped 2; count of bases not matched to a gene: 3. CDR3 size: 15 residues. The CDR3 loop reads CASRPLAGGQETQYF. The CDR3 coding sequence is TGTGCCAGCAGGCCACTAGCGGGGGGGCAAGAGACCCAGTACTTC. The full variable domain, completed using reference TRBV7-6 and TRBJ2-5, is GAGVSQSPRYKVTKRGQDVALRCDPISGHVSLYWYRQALGQGPEFLTYFNYEAQQDKSGLPNDRFSAERPEGSISTLTIQRTEQRDSAMYRCASRPLAGGQETQYFGPGTRLLVL.

This rearrangement joins TRBV19 to TRBJ2-1; tentative D call: TRBD1 (5 bases). The CDR3 loop spans 15 amino acids. V lost 5 bases, J lost 5 bases, and 16 bases lay in between. Germline V gene sequence: CDR1 LNHDA, CDR2 SQIVND (reference sequence). The CDR3 DNA reads as TGTGCCAGTAGTCCACTCAGGGATAGAGACAATGAGCAGTTCTTC. This encodes CASSPLRDRDNEQFF.

This clone has a single count. This chain connects TRBV9 to TRBJ1-6, with unresolved D. CDR3 length: 13 amino acids. CDR1 SGDLS and CDR2 YYNGEE come from the germline V gene. V lost 7 bases and J lost 7, with 12 bases in between. The CDR3 here is CASQRENNSPLHF. CDR3 nucleotide sequence: TGTGCCAGCCAACGGGAAAACAATTCACCCCTCCACTTT.

The rearrangement uses TRBV6-5 and TRBJ1-6; the D gene is possibly TRBD1 (5 bases). Germline CDR1 MNHEY, CDR2 SVGAGI. The CDR3 runs to 13 residues. V was shortened by 6 bases and J by 8 bases, with 11 bases between the two germline ends. For the CDR3, the DNA is TGTGCCAGCAGAGGGCCAGGGTATTCACCCCTCCACTTT. It codes for CASRGPGYSPLHF.

The gene calls are TRBV7-2 and TRBJ1-2; D unresolved. Trimming shortened V by 5 bases and J by 8 bases, and 12 bases separated the two germline ends. Germline lookup yields CDR1 SGHTA and CDR2 FQGNSA. The CDR3 totals 12 residues. The CDR3 sequence: CASSHPGVGYTF. CDR3 nucleotides: TGTGCCAGCAGCCATCCCGGGGTGGGCTACACCTTC.

This sequence joins TRBV27 and TRBJ1-6; possibly TRBD1 for D (6 bases). CDR1 is MNHEY and CDR2 is SMNVEV in the germline V gene (reference sequence). The CDR3 totals 18 residues. Between the trimmed V and J ends, which lost 6 bases and 8 bases, there was a span of 26 bases. The CDR3 coding sequence is TGTGCCAGCAGGTCGGGACATTCCCTTGCAGTTCAGGATTCACCCCTCCACTTT. This codes for CASRSGHSLAVQDSPLHF.

The V gene is TRBV19, the J gene TRBJ2-1; 12 bases map to TRBD2. In germline, CDR1 is LNHDA, CDR2 SQIVND (reference sequence). The CDR3 consists of 16 residues. Trimming cost V 3 bases and J 4 bases; bases outside gene matches: 4. The CDR3 region is CASSILLAGGYNEQFF. For the CDR3, the DNA is TGTGCCAGTAGTATCCTACTAGCGGGGGGATACAATGAGCAGTTCTTC. Variable domain in full (rest from reference TRBV19 and TRBJ2-1): DGGITQSPKYLFRKEGQNVTLSCEQNLNHDAMYWYRQDPGQGLRLIYYSQIVNDFQKGDIAEGYSVSREKKESFPLTVTSAQKNPTAFYLCASSILLAGGYNEQFFGPGTRLTVL.

This clone was seen once. In DNA form, the CDR3 reads TGTGCCAGCACCCGACTAGCAGGGTACAATGAGCAGTTCTTC. It is translated as CASTRLAGYNEQFF. The J gene is TRBJ2-1, the V gene TRBV7-2; 7 positions agree with TRBD2. CDR3 length: 14 amino acids. The V segment lost 7 bases and the J segment 4 bases; nucleotides outside the gene matches: 7. Per germline, CDR1 SGHTA and CDR2 FQGNSA.

In its sample, this clone was seen a few times. The rearrangement joins TRBV29-1 to TRBJ1-1, with 12 positions matching TRBD1. Germline V gene sequence: CDR1 SQVTM, CDR2 ANQGSEA. This CDR3 has 13 residues. The V gene end was trimmed by 5 bases and the J gene end by 6 bases; junction bases not matched to a gene: 4. The CDR3 here is CSVSGTGGSEAFF. CDR3 DNA sequence: TGCAGCGTTTCCGGGACAGGGGGCTCTGAAGCTTTCTTT.

The gene calls are TRBV12-3 or TRBV12-4 and TRBJ2-2; tentative D call: TRBD2 (6 bases). This CDR3 has 13 amino acids. V dropped 3 bases and J dropped 7 bases, with 9 bases sitting between them. The CDR3 DNA sequence: TGTGCCAGCAGTTTTCGGGGGATCGGGGAGCTGTTTTTT. Translation gives CASSFRGIGELFF.

The chain couples TRBV19 to TRBJ1-5; 11 positions match TRBD1. From germline, CDR1 is LNHDA and CDR2 SQIVND (reference sequence). Trimming took 7 bases from V and 7 from J; bases not matched to a gene: 6. The CDR3 runs to 14 residues. CDR3 loop: CASIPGQGVQPQHF. Here the CDR3 DNA reads TGTGCCAGTATCCCGGGACAGGGGGTCCAGCCCCAGCATTTT.

This chain uses TRBV6-2 or TRBV6-3 with TRBJ2-2; TRBD2 matches at 9 bases. The V gene's germline CDR1 is MNHEY and CDR2 SVGEGT. V was pared by 4 bases and J by 4 bases, with 10 bases of the junction left unmatched. This CDR3 spans 17 amino acids. The DNA of the CDR3 is TGTGCCAGCAGTTTACGCGGGGGGGCCGTCGTCACCGGGGAGCTGTTTTTT. It codes for CASSLRGGAVVTGELFF.